The present entry profiles one TCR beta chain with its context. The antigen remains unidentified. One end of the junction varies from germline; a read error may be responsible. The sample belongs to a study of radiotherapy plus CTLA-4 blockade in lung cancer. Findings of the study overall: In blood, TCR clones derived from the tumor expanded after radiotherapy plus ipilimumab.

TCRdb's table, derived via immunoSEQ multiplex PCR, lists solely in-frame clones and lacks some. The table records some 46,000 clones, roughly 80% of them present only once. The material was peripheral blood, obtained from a patient treated with radiotherapy plus ipilimumab. The sequence derives from a human donor with non-small cell lung cancer who had stable disease on radiotherapy plus ipilimumab.

CDR3 in amino acids: CASSLSTSGRAYNEQFF. The CDR3 DNA reads TGTGCTAGCAGCTTATCGACTAGCGGGAGGGCATACAATGAGCAGTTCTTC. This rearrangement joins TRBV7-7 to TRBJ2-1; 14 nucleotides agree with TRBD2. CDR1 and CDR2 from the germline V gene are SSHAT and FNYEAQ (reference sequence). CDR3 length equals 17 residues.